Listed here are 10 T cell receptor beta chains from one sample, sequenced in a study of shared clonotypes between healthy human individuals. Data came from immunoSEQ multiplex PCR; TCRdb stores just in-frame clones and leaves some out. The sample has about 680,000 clones, 92% seen once. CD8 cells regarded as naive lacked CD45RO, were positively chosen for CCR7, and omitted terminally differentiated effector memory CD45RA+ cells. The sequenced material came from naive CD8+ T cells sorted from blood. These receptors were taken from a man in his thirties or forties in good health.

This clone appeared a few times. It may be a read error: a sequence one base away is much more abundant. The chain couples TRBV13 to TRBJ1-1; no reliable D call. V gave up 5 bases and J gave up 1 base, with 2 bases separating them. Germline CDR1 reads PRHDT; CDR2 reads FYEKMQ (reference sequence). The length of the CDR3 is 11 residues. The CDR3 coding sequence is TGTGCCAGCAGCGGGAACACTGAAGCTTTCTTT. Protein: CASSGNTEAFF. Full variable domain (outside the CDR3, taken from reference TRBV13 and TRBJ1-1): AAGVIQSPRHLIKEKRETATLKCYPIPRHDTVYWYQQGPGQDPQFLISFYEKMQSDKGSIPDRFSAQQFSDYHSELNMSSLELGDSALYFCASSGNTEAFFGQGTRLTVV.

This rearrangement joins TRBV9 to TRBJ2-5, with D perhaps matching TRBD1 (5 bases). The V gene lost 4 bases and the J gene lost 7 bases, with 14 bases spanning the gap. The CDR3 contains 13 residues. Germline CDR1 SGDLS, CDR2 YYNGEE. This chain's CDR3 is CASSPDSPVTQYF. DNA for the CDR3: TGTGCCAGCAGCCCCGACAGTCCTGTGACCCAGTACTTC.

The rearrangement links TRBV21-1 to TRBJ2-3; the table's TRBD2 call for D was not verified on the DNA. TRBV21-1 constitutes a pseudogene. There are 16 residues in the CDR3. The CDR3 DNA follows: TGTGCCAGCAGCAAAGGCGCGGGAGAATCGCCAGATACGCAGTATTTT. This sequence encodes CASSKGAGESPDTQYF.

The chain links TRBV30 to TRBJ2-7, with D perhaps TRBD2 (7 bases). Per the germline V gene, CDR1 is GTSNPN and CDR2 is SVGIG (reference sequence). The CDR3 has 13 amino acids. The CDR3 loop reads CAYRGGGSYEQYF. The CDR3 bases are TGTGCTTATCGAGGGGGGGGATCCTACGAGCAGTACTTC.

The chain links TRBV5-4 to TRBJ2-7, with D possibly matching TRBD2 (6 bases). CDR1 is SGHNT and CDR2 is YYREEE in the germline V gene (reference sequence). V lost 0 bases to trimming and J lost 3 bases, with 10 bases between them. The CDR3 consists of 14 residues. The CDR3 loop reads CASSLEVADYEQYF. In DNA form, the CDR3 reads TGTGCCAGCAGCTTGGAGGTAGCGGACTACGAGCAGTACTTC.

The chain carries TRBV27 and TRBJ1-4; tentative D call: TRBD1 (5 bases). Trimming shortened V by 8 bases and J by 5 bases, and 15 bases separated the two germline ends. The V gene's germline CDR1 is MNHEY and CDR2 SMNVEV (reference sequence). This CDR3 spans 14 amino acids. The CDR3 DNA follows: TGTGCCAGCGGGGAGGGTGGGGGAAATGAAAAACTGTTTTTT. This translates into CASGEGGGNEKLFF.

The chain couples TRBV27 to TRBJ2-1, with D hard to call. The CDR3 runs to 14 residues. CDR1 is MNHEY and CDR2 is SMNVEV in the germline V gene (reference sequence). The V and J ends lost 8 bases and 2 bases respectively, with 13 bases between them. The CDR3 is CASSRPGPYNEQFF. Written as DNA, the CDR3 is TGTGCCAGCTCCCGCCCGGGCCCCTACAATGAGCAGTTCTTC.

This chain joins TRBV25-1 and TRBJ2-5; D unresolved. The CDR3 sequence is 14 residues long. With 3 bases removed from V and 2 bases from J, the gap between germline ends came to 10 bases. Germline V gene lookup returns CDR1 MGHDK and CDR2 SYGVNS. In nucleotides, the CDR3 is TGTGCCAGCAGTGATGTTTGGCAACAAGAGACCCAGTACTTC. Translated: CASSDVWQQETQYF.

This chain links TRBV27 with TRBJ2-7; 7 positions match TRBD2. V dropped 2 bases and J dropped 4; count of bases not matched to a gene: 5. Germline V CDR1 and CDR2: MNHEY, SMNVEV (reference sequence). This CDR3 is built from 14 residues. CDR3 residues: CASSLKFGGYEQYF. The CDR3 DNA follows: TGTGCCAGCAGTTTAAAATTCGGGGGGTACGAGCAGTACTTC.

The CDR3 protein is CASSLGNTKPQHF. DNA of the CDR3: TGTGCCAGCAGCTTGGGCAACACTAAGCCCCAGCATTTT. This chain joins TRBV7-9 and TRBJ1-5; no clear D gene. Per the germline V gene, CDR1 is SEHNR and CDR2 is FQNEAQ (reference sequence). The CDR3 is 13 amino acids. Trimming removed 3 bases from V and 8 bases from J, with 11 bases in between. The whole variable domain, remainder taken from reference TRBV7-9 and TRBJ1-5, is DTGVSQNPRHKITKRGQNVTFRCDPISEHNRLYWYRQTLGQGPEFLTYFQNEAQLEKSRLLSDRFSAERPKGSFSTLEIQRTEQGDSAMYLCASSLGNTKPQHFGDGTRLSIL.